This TCR beta chain was sequenced in a study of PD-L1 blockade in urothelial cancer. Study information: Males with bladder-origin urothelial cancer made up about 85% of the 29 patients. Individuals in the cohort had been given 0 to 3 earlier chemotherapy regimens. Blood underwent analysis 3 weeks (second dose) and 6 weeks after treatment began.

Clones were read by immunoSEQ multiplex PCR, and TCRdb kept only the in-frame ones, dropping some. This sample carries tens of thousands of clones, 65% to 90% of them seen once, and the ten largest clones take roughly 24%. Documented time point: peripheral blood 6 weeks after treatment start. This clone was seen repeatedly, ten times or more. J lost 7 bases, V lost 7 bases, and 17 bases had no gene match. This CDR3 is built from 17 residues. CDR1 is MGHRA, CDR2 YSYEKL, per germline. The chain combines TRBV4-1 with TRBJ2-2, with 8 positions matching TRBD1. Sequencing used PBMCs, obtained around atezolizumab (anti-PD-L1) treatment. This receptor was obtained from a man aged 55 to 70 with urothelial cancer. The CDR3 nucleotides are TGCGCCAGCACCCACCCCCAGGACAGGGATAAAGTCGGGGAGCTGTTTTTT. As protein: CASTHPQDRDKVGELFF.